This paragraph reports one T cell receptor beta chain. As processed by the authors: Estimation of nucleated cell counts was performed using reference gene primer amplification. Profiled with immunoSEQ multiplex PCR; TCRdb holds only in-frame clones, not every one. V, J and clone size derive from that table, while D and trimming were established from the DNA sequence. The table lists hundreds of thousands of clones, over 75% of them singletons. This sample is drawn from a study of blood T cell repertoires in COVID-19. Study as a whole: Acute and convalescent COVID-19 specimens originated in the United States, Italy and Spain. Sources were T cells, B-cell-depleted T cells, or PBMCs; the material itself was cDNA or gDNA.

Germline trimming cut 1 base from V and 6 bases from J; bases unmatched to any gene: 8. Germline loops: CDR1 SGHAT, CDR2 FQNNGV. The CDR3 has 15 residues. The V call is TRBV11-2, the J call TRBJ1-2, with 7 nucleotides matching TRBD1. What was sequenced was peripheral blood. The sequence was obtained from a human donor in a cohort sampled during active COVID-19. CDR3 coding DNA: TGTGCCAGCAGCTTAGTAGGGACAGCTTTAAATGGCTACACCTTC. Its translation is CASSLVGTALNGYTF.